Below are 27 T cell receptor beta chains sequenced from a single sample in a study of blood T cell repertoires in COVID-19. Measured with immunoSEQ multiplex PCR; TCRdb has only the in-frame clones, and not every one. The top ten hold around 0.3% of the sample, which has approximately 670,000 clones, about nine tenths seen once. Specimen: peripheral blood. The receptors were sampled from a woman aged 18-29 years with acute or convalescent COVID-19.

The chain links TRBV15 to TRBJ2-7; D perhaps matches TRBD1 (5 bases). V lost 1 base to trimming and J lost 0 bases, with 10 bases between them. This CDR3 contains 15 residues. Germline loops: CDR1 LNHNV, CDR2 YYDKDF (reference sequence). CDR3: CATSRAWTNSYEQYF. The CDR3 DNA sequence: TGTGCCACCAGCAGAGCTTGGACAAACTCCTACGAGCAGTACTTC.

The V gene is TRBV7-2, the J gene TRBJ2-1; TRBD2 agrees at 13 bases. CDR1 is SGHTA, CDR2 FQGNSA, per germline. This CDR3 contains 18 residues. V gave up 1 base and J gave up 0 bases; unmatched junction bases: 3. CDR3 nucleotides: TGTGCCAGCAGCTTAGACCGGACTAGCGGGAGCTCCTACAATGAGCAGTTCTTC. It translates to CASSLDRTSGSSYNEQFF.

CDR3 bases: TGTGCTAGTGGTCGTGATACAGGGGGCACTGAAGCTTTCTTT. Its translation: CASGRDTGGTEAFF. This chain joins TRBV12-5 and TRBJ1-1, with TRBD1 matching 8 bases. V gave up 5 bases and J gave up 4 bases; unmatched junction bases: 6. Germline V lookup: CDR1 LGHNT, CDR2 FRNRAP. This CDR3 has 14 amino acids.

V usage is TRBV11-2 and J usage is TRBJ2-3; 8 positions match TRBD2. V shed 5 bases and J 5 bases; nucleotides not matched to a gene: 6. CDR3 length equals 14 residues. The germline V gene has CDR1 SGHAT and CDR2 FQNNGV. The chain's CDR3 is CASSRSGGGDTQYF. Written as DNA, the CDR3 is TGTGCCAGCAGCCGAAGCGGGGGCGGAGATACGCAGTATTTT.

This clone was counted a single time. The chain carries TRBV7-8 and TRBJ1-3, with D tentatively TRBD1 (6 bases). This CDR3 has 16 residues. V was shortened by 4 bases and J by 2 bases, with 15 bases between the two germline ends. The germline CDR1 and CDR2 sequences are SGHVS and FQNEAQ. For the CDR3, the DNA is TGTGCCAGCAGCTCCCGGGGGGGCCGAACTGGAAACACCATATATTTT. Translation gives CASSSRGGRTGNTIYF.

CDR3 coding DNA: TGTGCCAGCACCCTTGTAACAGGACCCAATGAAAAACTGTTTTTT. It specifies CASTLVTGPNEKLFF. V usage is TRBV2 and J usage is TRBJ1-4; D might be TRBD1 (5 bases). Germline CDR1 is SNHLY and CDR2 is FYNNEI. The CDR3 covers 15 residues. V lost 7 bases and J lost 5, with 17 bases in between.

The V call is TRBV12-5, the J call TRBJ1-6; no clear D gene. Germline V lookup: CDR1 LGHNT, CDR2 FRNRAP. The V end lost 1 base, the J end lost 1 base, and 8 bases lay between the germline ends. This CDR3 contains 16 residues. The CDR3 loop is CASGLGFRSYNSPLHF. The CDR3 bases are TGTGCTAGTGGTTTGGGTTTCCGGTCCTATAATTCACCCCTCCACTTT.

The rearrangement uses TRBV3-1 (or the pseudogene TRBV3-2) and TRBJ1-1; unclear D gene. The germline V gene encodes CDR1 LGHDT and CDR2 YNNKEL (reference sequence). The CDR3 covers 13 residues. Trimming shortened V by 0 bases and J by 4 bases, and 6 bases separated the two germline ends. The CDR3 loop is CASSQESRTEAFF. For the CDR3, the DNA is TGTGCCAGCAGCCAAGAGTCCCGCACTGAAGCTTTCTTT.

This clone was detected only once. J is TRBJ1-4 and V is TRBV7-4; no clear D. CDR1 and CDR2 from the germline V gene are SGHVT and SQSDAQ. The CDR3 sequence is 15 residues long. The germline V and J ends were trimmed by 2 bases and 5 bases, with 12 bases remaining between them. The chain's CDR3 is CASSLRGTRNEKLFF. For the CDR3, the DNA is TGTGCCAGCAGCTTAAGAGGAACTAGAAATGAAAAACTGTTTTTT.

The CDR3 nucleotides read TGTGCCAGCAGCTTGTGGACAGCTGGGGTCAGGCACTACGAGCAGTACTTC. Residues: CASSLWTAGVRHYEQYF. This rearrangement joins TRBV11-2 to TRBJ2-7; maybe TRBD1 (6 bases). The CDR3 loop spans 17 amino acids. Germline CDR1 and CDR2: SGHAT and FQNNGV. V was trimmed by 3 bases and J by 3 bases, leaving 21 bases between them.

V and J are TRBV5-6 and TRBJ1-1, with 7 bases aligning to TRBD1. Germline CDR1 reads SGHDT; CDR2 reads YYEEEE. Unmatched junction bases numbered 5, after V lost 5 bases and J lost 4 bases. The CDR3 extends over 13 amino acids. CDR3 sequence reads: CASRTTGATEAFF. The CDR3, as DNA: TGTGCCAGCAGGACTACAGGGGCCACTGAAGCTTTCTTT.

The chain recombines TRBV6-1 with TRBJ2-7; 9 bases align to TRBD2. The V segment lost 1 base and the J segment 6 bases; nucleotides outside the gene matches: 10. From germline, CDR1 is MNHNS and CDR2 SASEGT. This CDR3 contains 16 residues. CDR3 residues: CASSEVSGGPTGEQYF. The DNA of the CDR3 is TGTGCCAGCAGTGAAGTTAGCGGGGGCCCCACCGGCGAGCAGTACTTC.

The chain has TRBV11-3 and TRBJ1-1; 8 nucleotides match TRBD1. The CDR3 runs 15 residues. The germline V gene encodes CDR1 SGHNT and CDR2 YENEEA. V gave up 3 bases and J gave up 6 bases; unmatched junction bases: 9. The CDR3 sequence: CASSFIYRGWAEAFF. The CDR3, as DNA: TGTGCCAGCAGCTTCATCTACAGGGGGTGGGCTGAAGCTTTCTTT.

This clone was seen only once. V usage is TRBV2 and J usage is TRBJ1-2; 7 bases fit TRBD1. The trim removed 5 bases at V and 8 bases at J, leaving 11 bases unmatched. Germline loops: CDR1 SNHLY, CDR2 FYNNEI. The CDR3 is made up of 14 amino acids. CDR3 loop: CASSRDSGLRGYTF. The CDR3 bases are TGTGCCAGCAGTAGGGACAGCGGCCTGAGGGGCTACACCTTC.

The chain links TRBV6-5 to TRBJ1-6; TRBD1 aligns across 9 bases. Per germline, CDR1 MNHEY and CDR2 SVGAGI. After removal of 6 bases from V and 10 bases from J, the junction contained 7 bases not matched to a gene. The CDR3 totals 14 residues. This CDR3 is CASRTGTGFSPLHF. The CDR3 DNA is TGTGCCAGCAGAACCGGGACAGGGTTCTCACCCCTCCACTTT.

This chain connects TRBV6-6 to TRBJ2-7; a possible D gene is TRBD1 (6 bases). The CDR3 spans 13 residues. Germline CDR1 MNHNY, CDR2 SVGAGI (reference sequence). Between the trimmed V and J ends, which lost 6 bases and 5 bases, there was a span of 14 bases. Written as DNA, the CDR3 is TGTGCCAGCAGGGCGAAACAGGGCCACGAGCAGTACTTC. Translation gives CASRAKQGHEQYF.

The chain is built from TRBV4-1 and TRBJ1-2; 7 bases map to TRBD1. The CDR3 sequence is 14 residues long. The germline CDR1 and CDR2 sequences are MGHRA and YSYEKL. Trimming removed 4 bases from V and 6 bases from J; junction bases left unmatched: 8. The CDR3 loop is CASSLSTGADGYTF. As DNA, the CDR3 is TGCGCCAGCAGCCTTTCCACAGGGGCGGATGGCTACACCTTC.

This chain's CDR3 is CSVAGELTGVHYNEQFF. As DNA, the CDR3 is TGCAGCGTTGCGGGGGAACTTACGGGGGTGCACTACAATGAGCAGTTCTTC. The gene calls are TRBV29-1 and TRBJ2-1, with D perhaps TRBD2 (6 bases). V lost 4 bases and J 3 bases, leaving 22 bases between the germline ends. The CDR3 contains 17 residues. Germline CDR1 is SQVTM and CDR2 is ANQGSEA.

CDR3 coding DNA: TGTGCCAGCAGCCAAGACGCGAGGAGAGGAGGGGATACGCAGTATTTT. This sequence encodes CASSQDARRGGDTQYF. This chain connects TRBV3-1 (or the pseudogene TRBV3-2) to TRBJ2-3, with D possibly TRBD2 on 6 matching bases. The V and J ends lost 0 bases and 6 bases respectively, with 16 bases between them. The CDR3 contains 16 residues. Germline CDR1 LGHDT, CDR2 YNNKEL (reference sequence).

The rearrangement uses TRBV12-3 or TRBV12-4 and TRBJ1-2; D uncertain. The V and J ends lost 6 bases and 4 bases respectively, with 12 bases between them. This CDR3 has 13 residues. For the CDR3, the DNA is TGTGCCAGCAGCACCAGCGGAGCCTATGGCTACACCTTC. Translating gives CASSTSGAYGYTF.

The V gene is TRBV13, the J gene TRBJ2-7; D unresolved. V shed 4 bases and J shed 0 bases, with 13 bases lying between them. This CDR3 region has 15 residues. CDR1 is PRHDT, CDR2 FYEKMQ, per germline (reference sequence). The CDR3 protein is CASSYELTDSYEQYF. The CDR3 DNA is TGTGCCAGCAGCTACGAACTTACCGACTCCTACGAGCAGTACTTC. Full variable domain (missing parts from reference TRBV13 and TRBJ2-7): AAGVIQSPRHLIKEKRETATLKCYPIPRHDTVYWYQQGPGQDPQFLISFYEKMQSDKGSIPDRFSAQQFSDYHSELNMSSLELGDSALYFCASSYELTDSYEQYFGPGTRLTVT.

This clone was counted a few times. This rearrangement joins TRBV9 to TRBJ1-3; no firm D call. Trimming cost V 3 bases and J 14 bases, with 18 bases left between them. Germline CDR1 SGDLS, CDR2 YYNGEE. CDR3 length: 13 residues. The CDR3 spells CASSASIPGWLYF. In DNA form, the CDR3 reads TGTGCCAGCAGCGCCTCTATACCCGGGTGGTTATATTTT.

The chain couples TRBV18 to TRBJ1-6; D is uncertain. Germline assignment: CDR1 KGHSH and CDR2 LQKENI. V lost 3 bases to trimming and J lost 8 bases, with 11 bases between them. The CDR3 has 14 amino acids. In DNA form, the CDR3 reads TGTGCCAGCTCACCGGTAGGGAGGGATTCACCCCTCCACTTT. Translation: CASSPVGRDSPLHF. The full variable domain, with the rest looked up from reference TRBV18 and TRBJ1-6, is NAGVMQNPRHLVRRRGQEARLRCSPMKGHSHVYWYRQLPEEGLKFMVYLQKENIIDESGMPKERFSAEFPKEGPSILRIQQVVRGDSAAYFCASSPVGRDSPLHFGNGTRLTVT.

This chain connects TRBV5-1 to TRBJ2-7, with D perhaps matching TRBD1 (5 bases). The CDR3 runs 13 residues. V was shortened by 4 bases and J by 2 bases, with 10 bases between the two germline ends. CDR1 is SGHRS, CDR2 YFSETQ, per germline. CDR3 sequence: CASSPDSPYEQYF. DNA for the CDR3: TGCGCCAGCAGCCCCGACAGCCCCTACGAGCAGTACTTC.

The rearrangement links TRBV12-2 to TRBJ2-5; TRBD2 is the table's D call and was not checked against the DNA. TRBV12-2 is annotated as a pseudogene. The CDR3 length is 14 residues. CDR3 sequence reads: CASRWVGLQETQYF. In nucleotides, the CDR3 is TGTGCAAGTCGCTGGGTGGGACTTCAAGAGACCCAGTACTTC.

This chain uses TRBV18 with TRBJ1-3, with TRBD1 matching over 11 bases. The V gene end was trimmed by 4 bases and the J gene end by 2 bases; junction bases not matched to a gene: 1. The CDR3 contains 15 residues. The germline V gene has CDR1 KGHSH and CDR2 LQKENI. The CDR3 DNA reads TGTGCCAGCTCACTGGACAGGGGGCCTGGAAACACCATATATTTT. Translation: CASSLDRGPGNTIYF.

The rearrangement links TRBV30 to TRBJ1-3, with D possibly being TRBD1 (5 bases). The ends were cut back, 0 bases at V and 3 bases at J, with 15 bases in the middle. This CDR3 has 16 amino acids. CDR1 GTSNPN and CDR2 SVGIG come from the germline V gene (reference sequence). CDR3 DNA sequence: TGTGCCTGGAGTGTACGGGAGGGGAAAAGTGGAAACACCATATATTTT. It is translated as CAWSVREGKSGNTIYF. Together with reference TRBV30 and TRBJ1-3, the CDR3 gives the full variable domain: SQTIHQWPATLVQPVGSPLSLECTVEGTSNPNLYWYRQAAGRGLQLLFYSVGIGQISSEVPQNLSASRPQDRQFILSSKKLLLSDSGFYLCAWSVREGKSGNTIYFGEGSWLTVV.